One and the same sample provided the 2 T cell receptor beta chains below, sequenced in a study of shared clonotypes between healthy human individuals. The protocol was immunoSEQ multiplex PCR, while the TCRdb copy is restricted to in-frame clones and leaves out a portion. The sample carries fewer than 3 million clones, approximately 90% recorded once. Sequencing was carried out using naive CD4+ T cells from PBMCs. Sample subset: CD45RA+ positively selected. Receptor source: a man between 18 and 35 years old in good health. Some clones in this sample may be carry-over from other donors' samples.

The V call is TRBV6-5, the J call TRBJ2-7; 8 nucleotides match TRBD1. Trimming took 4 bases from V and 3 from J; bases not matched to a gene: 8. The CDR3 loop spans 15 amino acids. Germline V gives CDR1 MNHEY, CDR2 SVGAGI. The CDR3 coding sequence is TGTGCCAGCAGTTTCCGGACAGGGACTCGCTACGAGCAGTACTTC. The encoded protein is CASSFRTGTRYEQYF.

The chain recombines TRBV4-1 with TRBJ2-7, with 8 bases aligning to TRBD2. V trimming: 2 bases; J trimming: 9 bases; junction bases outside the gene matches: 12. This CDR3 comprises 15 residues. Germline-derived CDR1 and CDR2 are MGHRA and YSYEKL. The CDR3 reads CASSQTHGGERWQYF. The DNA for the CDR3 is TGCGCCAGCAGCCAAACCCACGGGGGGGAAAGGTGGCAGTACTTC.